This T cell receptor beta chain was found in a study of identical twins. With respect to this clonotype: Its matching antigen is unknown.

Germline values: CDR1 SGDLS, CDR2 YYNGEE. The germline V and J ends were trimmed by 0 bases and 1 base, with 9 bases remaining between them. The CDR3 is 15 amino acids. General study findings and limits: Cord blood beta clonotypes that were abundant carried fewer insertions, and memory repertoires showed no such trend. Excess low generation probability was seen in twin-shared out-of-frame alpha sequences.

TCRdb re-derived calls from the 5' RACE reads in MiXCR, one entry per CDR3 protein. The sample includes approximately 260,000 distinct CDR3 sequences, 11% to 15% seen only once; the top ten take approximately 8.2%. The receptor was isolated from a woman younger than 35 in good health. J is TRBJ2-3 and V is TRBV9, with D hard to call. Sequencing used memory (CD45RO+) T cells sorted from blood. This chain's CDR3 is CASSVAGSCTDTQYF. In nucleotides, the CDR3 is TGTGCCAGCAGCGTAGCGGGTTCCTGCACAGATACGCAGTATTTT.